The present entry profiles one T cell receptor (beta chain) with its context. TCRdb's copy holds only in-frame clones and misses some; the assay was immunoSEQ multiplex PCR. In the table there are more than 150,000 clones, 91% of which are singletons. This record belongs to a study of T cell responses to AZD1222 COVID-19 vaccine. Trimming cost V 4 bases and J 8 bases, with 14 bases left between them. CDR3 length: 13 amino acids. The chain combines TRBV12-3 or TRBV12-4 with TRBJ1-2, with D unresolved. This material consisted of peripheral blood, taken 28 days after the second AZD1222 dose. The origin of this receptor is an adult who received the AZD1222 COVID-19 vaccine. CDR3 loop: CASSSQVLYGYTF. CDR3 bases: TGTGCCAGCAGTTCTCAGGTCCTTTACGGCTACACCTTC.